Included here is one TCR beta chain sequence, with context. Its antigen remains unidentified. Clones were read by immunoSEQ multiplex PCR, and TCRdb kept only the in-frame ones, dropping some. The sample includes some 140,000 clones, less than 90% seen only once; the top ten take approximately 3%. This record belongs to a study of cytomegalovirus exposure and HLA in healthy donors. Study context: The 120 or so validation repertoires were produced on the same platform as the 550 to 750 repertoires of the first cohort. This was reported in a later analysis.

In germline, CDR1 is ENHRY, CDR2 SYGVKD. Trimming removed 2 bases from V and 5 bases from J, with 7 bases in between. The CDR3 sequence is 13 residues long. General observations from the study: Among TCR sequences, most were rare, though some public TCRs appeared in many donors. Cytomegalovirus association was assigned to approximately 160 TCR beta chains.

The V call is TRBV10-3, the J call TRBJ1-5; D is possibly TRBD1 (5 bases). The specimen sequenced was PBMCs. The TCR originated in a man younger than 35 in good health and CMV-seronegative. The CDR3 DNA sequence: TGTGCCATCAGTGAGGGGGGGTATCAGCCCCAGCATTTT. Protein product: CAISEGGYQPQHF.